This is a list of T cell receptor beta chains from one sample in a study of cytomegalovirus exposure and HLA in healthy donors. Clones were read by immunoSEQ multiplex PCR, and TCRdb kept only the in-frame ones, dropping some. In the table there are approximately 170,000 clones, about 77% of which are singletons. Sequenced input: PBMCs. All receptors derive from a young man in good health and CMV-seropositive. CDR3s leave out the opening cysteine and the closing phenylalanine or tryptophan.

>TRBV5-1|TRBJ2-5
ASSPGTPGAQETQY
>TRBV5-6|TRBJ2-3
ASSLGLAGADTQY
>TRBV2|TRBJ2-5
ASSRGIQETQY
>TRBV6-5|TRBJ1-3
ASSYGPSSGNTIY
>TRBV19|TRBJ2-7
ASSTLQTNYEQY
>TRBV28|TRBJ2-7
ASKGGWEQY
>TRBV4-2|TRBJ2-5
ASSQNRERAETQY
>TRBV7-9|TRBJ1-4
ASSLRGTDEKLF
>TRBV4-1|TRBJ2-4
ASSHENIQY
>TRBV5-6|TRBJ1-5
ASSLGRGQPQH
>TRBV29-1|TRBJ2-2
SVGGTGITGELF
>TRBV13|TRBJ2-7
ASTQAGGIYEQY
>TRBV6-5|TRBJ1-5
ASSYPRGGAPQPQH
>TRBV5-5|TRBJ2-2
ASSLRSSIGLSTGELF
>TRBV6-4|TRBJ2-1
ASSRGQTNEQF
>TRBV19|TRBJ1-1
ASSASLGGETEAF
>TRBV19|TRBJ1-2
ASSERSYGYT
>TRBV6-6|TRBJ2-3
ASSIVGATDTQY
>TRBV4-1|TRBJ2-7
ASSQILAGDEQY
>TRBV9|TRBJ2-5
ASSRRGREETQY
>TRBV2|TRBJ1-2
ASSDGANYGYT